This TCR beta chain was identified in a study of blood T cell repertoires in COVID-19. Overall study: Acute and convalescent COVID-19 specimens originated in the United States, Italy and Spain. Nucleic acid was either cDNA or gDNA, and it came from T cells, B-cell-depleted T cells, or PBMCs.

Original methodology: Nucleated cell counts were estimated from reference gene primer amplification. TCRdb's copy holds only in-frame clones and misses some; the assay was immunoSEQ multiplex PCR. V and J calls and clone size are as listed in that table; D and trimming were resolved from the DNA. The repertoire consists of about 210,000 clones, with 70% to 85% occurring once and the leading ten covering roughly 8.7%. Germline loops: CDR1 SGHRS, CDR2 YFSETQ. The CDR3 is 13 residues long. Trimming cost V 1 base and J 3 bases, with 7 bases left between them. The gene calls are TRBV5-1 and TRBJ1-1; D unclear. This TCR derives from a man aged 45-65 years with active or convalescent COVID-19. Sequenced input: peripheral blood. This chain's CDR3 is CASSLFPDTEAFF. In DNA, the CDR3 is TGCGCCAGCAGCTTGTTCCCGGACACTGAAGCTTTCTTT. Supplemented by reference TRBV5-1 and TRBJ1-1, the full variable domain reads KAGVTQTPRYLIKTRGQQVTLSCSPISGHRSVSWYQQTPGQGLQFLFEYFSETQRNKGNFPGRFSGRQFSNSRSEMNVSTLELGDSALYLCASSLFPDTEAFFGQGTRLTVV.